This T cell receptor beta chain was obtained from a study of blood T cell repertoires in COVID-19. Clones were read by immunoSEQ multiplex PCR, and TCRdb kept only the in-frame ones, dropping some. Of 75,000 to 100,000 clones listed, about 86% were seen once; the top ten hold about 19%. V lost 6 bases and J lost 1; bases outside the gene matches: 0. The length of the CDR3 is 12 residues. The rearrangement joins TRBV12-3 or TRBV12-4 to TRBJ2-7, with 7 bases that match TRBD1. The sample was peripheral blood. This TCR was sampled from a woman of 80 years or more with acute or convalescent COVID-19. The CDR3 here is CASRGQSYEQYF. The DNA of the CDR3 is TGTGCCAGCAGGGGACAGTCCTACGAGCAGTACTTC.